Below are 31 T cell receptor beta chains sequenced from a single sample in a study of blood T cells in healthy people across ages. Next came a second PCR, run for about 7 to 12 cycles, which used a sample-barcoded 5' primer along with a J-beta primer mix. From the 5' RACE reads, TCRdb called clonotypes with MiXCR, one entry per CDR3 protein. Of around 1,100,000 distinct CDR3 sequences listed, more than 30% are singletons. The sample comprised blood. These receptors all come from a man aged 18 to 35 in good health.

The sample holds a few counts of this clonotype. The genes are TRBV6-1 and TRBJ1-2; TRBD1 aligns across 9 bases. Germline V gives CDR1 MNHNS, CDR2 SASEGT. With 5 bases clipped from V and 6 bases from J, the junction kept 19 bases outside the gene matches. This CDR3 comprises 18 residues. This chain's CDR3 is CASSTMGVVGQGSNGYTF. CDR3 nucleotide sequence: TGTGCCAGCAGTACGATGGGGGTAGTAGGACAGGGGTCCAATGGCTACACCTTC.

This clonotype was picked up a small number of times. The chain uses TRBV12-3 or TRBV12-4 and TRBJ1-6; 9 bases are shared with TRBD1. The CDR3 has 15 amino acids. Unmatched junction bases numbered 5, after V lost 4 bases and J lost 7 bases. CDR3 region: CASSSRQGVNSPLHF. The CDR3 DNA follows: TGTGCCAGCAGTTCCCGACAGGGGGTCAATTCACCCCTCCACTTT.

This clonotype was seen only a few times. This chain joins TRBV7-2 and TRBJ1-1; D gene ambiguous. In germline, CDR1 is SGHTA, CDR2 FQGNSA. This CDR3 contains 14 residues. V was pared by 1 base and J by 1 base, with 7 bases between. CDR3 DNA sequence: TGTGCCAGCAGCTTAGTTCACTCGAACACTGAAGCTTTCTTT. Encoded protein: CASSLVHSNTEAFF.

This chain connects TRBV28 to TRBJ1-2; the D gene is possibly TRBD1 (5 bases). The germline gives CDR1 MDHEN, CDR2 SYDVKM. The CDR3 runs to 16 residues. V lost 6 bases and J lost 1, with 18 bases in between. The CDR3 bases are TGTGCCAGCAGACTAGACAGCGCAACCTTTAACTATGGCTACACCTTC. This encodes CASRLDSATFNYGYTF.

CDR3 sequence reads: CSASTSGGTTYNEQFF. CDR3 sequence (DNA): TGCAGTGCATCGACTAGCGGGGGAACAACCTACAATGAGCAGTTCTTC. The chain joins TRBV20-1 to TRBJ2-1, with 12 bases that match TRBD2. Germline V gives CDR1 DFQATT, CDR2 SNEGSKA (reference sequence). This CDR3 has 16 residues. V gave up 6 bases and J gave up 2 bases; unmatched junction bases: 8.

The J gene is TRBJ2-1, the V gene TRBV4-2; 8 bases align to TRBD2. The germline V gene encodes CDR1 LGHNA and CDR2 YNFKEQ. V shed 3 bases and J 3 bases; nucleotides not matched to a gene: 13. The CDR3 is 18 amino acids. The CDR3 bases are TGTGCCAGCAGCCAGGACTATAGCGGGGCCATGCACTACAATGAGCAGTTCTTC. Its translation is CASSQDYSGAMHYNEQFF.

Concerning this clonotype: A read error is possible here, since a much larger clone lies one base away. The rearrangement joins TRBV12-3 or TRBV12-4 to TRBJ1-2, with D tentatively TRBD1 (5 bases). The CDR3 covers 14 residues. The V end was cut by 6 bases, the J end by 4 bases, with 15 bases between. The CDR3 DNA reads TGTGCCAGCAGGTTGGGACCCTCCTTCTATGGCTACACCTTC. This sequence encodes CASRLGPSFYGYTF.

Here the CDR3 DNA reads TGTGCCAGCAGCCCCGGGACAGTGCTCAATGAAAAACTGTTTTTT. Amino acid sequence: CASSPGTVLNEKLFF. The V gene is TRBV9, the J gene TRBJ1-4; 7 bases map to TRBD1. From germline, CDR1 is SGDLS and CDR2 YYNGEE. Losses at the gene ends were 4 bases for V and 5 bases for J; bases not matched to a gene: 8. The CDR3 totals 15 residues. The whole variable domain, filled in from reference TRBV9 and TRBJ1-4, reads DSGVTQTPKHLITATGQRVTLRCSPRSGDLSVYWYQQSLDQGLQFLIQYYNGEERAKGNILERFSAQQFPDLHSELNLSSLELGDSALYFCASSPGTVLNEKLFFGSGTQLSVL.

This clonotype was observed at least ten times. The chain joins TRBV10-3 to TRBJ1-4; TRBD1 matches 7 bases. There are 15 residues in the CDR3. Trimming took 2 bases from V and 5 from J; bases not matched to a gene: 5. Germline assignment: CDR1 ENHRY and CDR2 SYGVKD. CDR3: CAISEGDSGNEKLFF. In DNA, the CDR3 is TGTGCCATCAGTGAGGGGGACAGCGGCAATGAAAAACTGTTTTTT.

In its sample, this clonotype was seen a few times. A read error may produce the germline difference seen at one junction end. The chain employs TRBV5-1 and TRBJ1-5; D remains unclear. The CDR3 has 15 amino acids. Germline values: CDR1 SGHRS, CDR2 YFSETQ. The chain's CDR3 is CASSLEGGGNQPQHF. The CDR3 coding sequence is TGTGCCAGCAGCTTAGAGGGCGGCGGCAATCAGCCCCAGCATTTT. Complete variable domain (other parts from reference TRBV5-1 and TRBJ1-5): KAGVTQTPRYLIKTRGQQVTLSCSPISGHRSVSWYQQTPGQGLQFLFEYFSETQRNKGNFPGRFSGRQFSNSRSEMNVSTLELGDSALYLCASSLEGGGNQPQHFGDGTRLSIL.

This chain joins TRBV9 and TRBJ2-2; 7 nucleotides match TRBD1. The CDR3 is 15 amino acids. V lost 4 bases to trimming and J lost 4 bases; unmatched junction nucleotides: 7. CDR1 SGDLS and CDR2 YYNGEE come from the germline V gene. The CDR3 region has the DNA TGTGCCAGCAGCCACGACCAGGGGGTCACCGGGGAGCTGTTTTTT. Translation: CASSHDQGVTGELFF.

The chain couples TRBV12-3 or TRBV12-4 to TRBJ2-3; the D gene is possibly TRBD1 (6 bases). Trimming shortened V by 1 base and J by 3 bases, and 14 bases separated the two germline ends. This CDR3 has 16 amino acids. The CDR3 spells CASSLGLRGRTDTQYF. The DNA of the CDR3 is TGTGCCAGCAGTTTAGGGTTGAGGGGGAGAACAGATACGCAGTATTTT.

The chain recombines TRBV18 with TRBJ1-2; D is possibly TRBD1 (5 bases). The CDR3 loop spans 12 amino acids. Germline V gene sequence: CDR1 KGHSH, CDR2 LQKENI. Deletions cut 5 bases from V and 10 bases from J, with 14 bases between. CDR3 nucleotide sequence: TGTGCCAGCTCATGGGGCGAGGAGGACTACACCTTC. It specifies CASSWGEEDYTF.

In its sample, this clonotype was seen a few times. This sequence joins TRBV7-8 and TRBJ1-5; TRBD1 is a possible D gene (6 bases). CDR3 length equals 16 residues. Germline CDR1 and CDR2: SGHVS and FQNEAQ. The germline V and J ends were trimmed by 7 bases and 5 bases, with 21 bases remaining between them. The CDR3 here is CASTPGGWGAYQPQHF. CDR3 sequence (DNA): TGTGCCAGCACCCCCGGGGGATGGGGGGCTTATCAGCCCCAGCATTTT.

J is TRBJ1-1 and V is TRBV9, with no clear D. The CDR3 loop spans 15 amino acids. V lost 4 bases and J lost 0, with 13 bases in between. Germline-derived CDR1 and CDR2 are SGDLS and YYNGEE. The CDR3 sequence is CASSSRAALNTEAFF. As DNA, the CDR3 is TGTGCCAGCAGCTCACGGGCGGCCCTGAACACTGAAGCTTTCTTT.

This clonotype was observed a few times. V is TRBV7-2 and J is TRBJ1-5; D is possibly TRBD1 (5 bases). CDR1 is SGHTA, CDR2 FQGNSA, per germline. The CDR3 loop spans 15 amino acids. The V end lost 3 bases, the J end lost 4 bases, and 13 bases lay between the germline ends. CDR3: CASSFRDSNNQPQHF. DNA for the CDR3: TGTGCCAGCAGCTTTCGTGACAGTAATAATCAGCCCCAGCATTTT.

There are a few counts of this clonotype. This chain uses TRBV29-1 with TRBJ2-5, with D possibly matching TRBD1 (6 bases). The V end lost 7 bases, the J end lost 5 bases, and 11 bases lay between the germline ends. The germline V gene has CDR1 SQVTM and CDR2 ANQGSEA. The CDR3 is 11 residues long. CDR3: CSAWQGETQYF. In DNA form, the CDR3 reads TGCAGCGCCTGGCAGGGGGAGACCCAGTACTTC.

J is TRBJ2-5 and V is TRBV12-3 or TRBV12-4, with D possibly TRBD2 on 6 matching bases. Trimming stripped 3 bases from V and 10 bases from J, with 21 bases between. This CDR3 spans 15 amino acids. CDR3 DNA: TGTGCCAGCAGTTTTAGGACTAACCGACTTCGCGACCAGTACTTC. Translating it yields CASSFRTNRLRDQYF.

The chain is built from TRBV6-6 and TRBJ1-6, with 9 bases fitting TRBD1. This CDR3 is 13 amino acids long. Trimming took 6 bases from V and 7 from J; bases not matched to a gene: 1. The germline CDR1 and CDR2 sequences are MNHNY and SVGAGI (reference sequence). This chain's CDR3 is CASRGTGNSPLHF. The CDR3 DNA is TGTGCCAGCAGGGGGACAGGGAATTCACCCCTCCACTTT.

The J gene is TRBJ1-1, the V gene TRBV28; 7 positions match TRBD1. V shed 2 bases, J shed 0 bases, and the junction held 3 bases outside the gene matches. Per the germline V gene, CDR1 is MDHEN and CDR2 is SYDVKM. The CDR3 is 15 residues long. The CDR3 loop reads CASSLEQGMNTEAFF. CDR3 bases: TGTGCCAGCAGTTTAGAACAGGGGATGAACACTGAAGCTTTCTTT.

On this clonotype: The junction shows a germline mismatch at one end, possibly a read error. The V and J genes are TRBV12-3 or TRBV12-4 and TRBJ2-1; 8 positions match TRBD1. The CDR3 spans 14 residues. The CDR3 bases are TGTACCAGCAGTCAGGACAGGGTAAACAATGAGCAGTTCTTC. Translating it yields CTSSQDRVNNEQFF.

The rearrangement links TRBV7-2 to TRBJ2-7; D not certain. The CDR3 spans 15 residues. Per the germline V gene, CDR1 is SGHTA and CDR2 is FQGNSA. Trimming removed 1 base at V and 2 bases at J, with 12 bases between. This CDR3 reads CASSLVAQETYEQYF. Here the CDR3 DNA reads TGTGCCAGCAGCTTAGTCGCCCAGGAAACCTACGAGCAGTACTTC.

This clonotype turned up a few times. V gene TRBV7-2 combines with J gene TRBJ1-2, with D perhaps matching TRBD1 (5 bases). The CDR3 has 13 amino acids. Looked up from germline, CDR1 is SGHTA and CDR2 is FQGNSA. Trimming took off 5 bases at V and 4 bases at J, with 11 bases between the two ends. The CDR3 loop is CASSRDLIYGYTF. The DNA for the CDR3 is TGTGCCAGCAGCCGGGACCTTATCTATGGCTACACCTTC.

The chain combines TRBV14 with TRBJ2-1, with TRBD2 identical over 10 bases. The closer fit of TRBJ2-7 to the DNA end suggests the J call may be wrong. This CDR3 is 16 amino acids long. The germline gives CDR1 SGHDN, CDR2 FVKESK. This chain's CDR3 is CASSQIGLAANNEQYF. CDR3 sequence (DNA): TGTGCCAGCAGCCAAATCGGACTAGCGGCCAACAATGAGCAGTACTTC.

J is TRBJ2-7 and V is TRBV14; no clear D. In germline, CDR1 is SGHDN, CDR2 FVKESK. V dropped 4 bases and J dropped 2 bases, with 18 bases sitting between them. The length of the CDR3 is 16 residues. The CDR3 loop is CASSPKWKGTPYEQYF. The DNA of the CDR3 is TGTGCCAGCAGCCCAAAGTGGAAAGGCACACCCTACGAGCAGTACTTC.

The chain employs TRBV28 and TRBJ2-1, with 14 bases fitting TRBD2. CDR1 MDHEN and CDR2 SYDVKM come from the germline V gene. With 10 bases clipped from V and 7 bases from J, the junction kept 3 bases outside the gene matches. This CDR3 has 13 amino acids. CDR3 bases: TGTGCCATTCGACTAGCGGGGGGGAATGAGCAGTTCTTC. Translating gives CAIRLAGGNEQFF.

This clonotype was picked up a small number of times. This chain connects TRBV4-3 to TRBJ2-5; 7 bases map to TRBD1. In germline, CDR1 is LGHNA, CDR2 YSLEER. This CDR3 has 16 amino acids. Unmatched junction bases numbered 7, after V lost 1 base and J lost 2 bases. CDR3 coding DNA: TGCGCCAGCAGCCAAGGGACAGGCTATCCTCAAGAGACCCAGTACTTC. Its translation is CASSQGTGYPQETQYF.

The rearrangement links TRBV14 to TRBJ2-6; no definite D call. CDR1 SGHDN and CDR2 FVKESK come from the germline V gene. V was cut by 0 bases and J by 0 bases, with 6 bases left in between. CDR3 length: 16 residues. The CDR3 sequence is CASSQDVDSGANVLTF. CDR3 sequence (DNA): TGTGCCAGCAGCCAAGATGTGGACTCTGGGGCCAACGTCCTGACTTTC.

J is TRBJ2-1 and V is TRBV4-1, with unresolved D. Germline V gene lookup returns CDR1 MGHRA and CDR2 YSYEKL. Between the trimmed V and J ends, which lost 0 bases and 10 bases, there was a span of 10 bases. The CDR3 spans 13 residues. Written as DNA, the CDR3 is TGCGCCAGCAGCCAAGAGGCCTCCTACGAGCAGTTCTTC. Translating gives CASSQEASYEQFF.

This rearrangement joins TRBV2 to TRBJ1-5; TRBD1 might be the D (6 bases). The CDR3 contains 16 residues. Trimming stripped 6 bases from V and 1 base from J, with 16 bases between. The germline V gene has CDR1 SNHLY and CDR2 FYNNEI. CDR3 DNA: TGTGCCAGCAGCGGCTCGGGGACAAGAAGCAATCAGCCCCAGCATTTT. Amino acid sequence: CASSGSGTRSNQPQHF.

This clonotype showed up just a few times. The chain uses TRBV2 and TRBJ2-3; 10 bases map to TRBD2. V gave up 6 bases and J gave up 5 bases; unmatched junction bases: 14. This CDR3 comprises 17 residues. In germline, CDR1 is SNHLY, CDR2 FYNNEI. CDR3 DNA: TGTGCCAGCAGACCCCTTGATACTAGCGGGGCGAAAGATACGCAGTATTTT. This codes for CASRPLDTSGAKDTQYF.